This entry lists 2 T cell receptor beta chains sequenced from one sample in a study of cytomegalovirus exposure and HLA in healthy donors. PCR used 60 Vbeta primers and 13 Jbeta primers. The repertoire was sequenced with immunoSEQ multiplex PCR; TCRdb's copy has only in-frame clones and lacks some. Of about 140,000 clones in the sample, roughly 78% were seen once. Sequencing was performed on PBMCs. The receptors were sampled from a man aged 45-60 years in good health and CMV-seropositive.

The CDR3 nucleotides read TGTGCCAGCTCACTTAATACCGGGGAGCTGTTTTTT. It translates to CASSLNTGELFF. The V gene is TRBV18, the J gene TRBJ2-2; no firm D call. V lost 4 bases and J lost 5, with 5 bases in between. Germline V gene data show CDR1 as KGHSH and CDR2 as LQKENI. This CDR3 has 12 residues.

This sequence joins TRBV10-3 and TRBJ2-3, with 10 bases that match TRBD2. The CDR3 totals 13 residues. The J segment lost 3 bases and the V segment lost 8 bases, leaving 2 bases of the junction unmatched. Germline CDR1 ENHRY, CDR2 SYGVKD. CDR3 amino acids: CAIGLAETDTQYF. The CDR3 nucleotides are TGTGCCATCGGACTAGCGGAGACAGATACGCAGTATTTT.